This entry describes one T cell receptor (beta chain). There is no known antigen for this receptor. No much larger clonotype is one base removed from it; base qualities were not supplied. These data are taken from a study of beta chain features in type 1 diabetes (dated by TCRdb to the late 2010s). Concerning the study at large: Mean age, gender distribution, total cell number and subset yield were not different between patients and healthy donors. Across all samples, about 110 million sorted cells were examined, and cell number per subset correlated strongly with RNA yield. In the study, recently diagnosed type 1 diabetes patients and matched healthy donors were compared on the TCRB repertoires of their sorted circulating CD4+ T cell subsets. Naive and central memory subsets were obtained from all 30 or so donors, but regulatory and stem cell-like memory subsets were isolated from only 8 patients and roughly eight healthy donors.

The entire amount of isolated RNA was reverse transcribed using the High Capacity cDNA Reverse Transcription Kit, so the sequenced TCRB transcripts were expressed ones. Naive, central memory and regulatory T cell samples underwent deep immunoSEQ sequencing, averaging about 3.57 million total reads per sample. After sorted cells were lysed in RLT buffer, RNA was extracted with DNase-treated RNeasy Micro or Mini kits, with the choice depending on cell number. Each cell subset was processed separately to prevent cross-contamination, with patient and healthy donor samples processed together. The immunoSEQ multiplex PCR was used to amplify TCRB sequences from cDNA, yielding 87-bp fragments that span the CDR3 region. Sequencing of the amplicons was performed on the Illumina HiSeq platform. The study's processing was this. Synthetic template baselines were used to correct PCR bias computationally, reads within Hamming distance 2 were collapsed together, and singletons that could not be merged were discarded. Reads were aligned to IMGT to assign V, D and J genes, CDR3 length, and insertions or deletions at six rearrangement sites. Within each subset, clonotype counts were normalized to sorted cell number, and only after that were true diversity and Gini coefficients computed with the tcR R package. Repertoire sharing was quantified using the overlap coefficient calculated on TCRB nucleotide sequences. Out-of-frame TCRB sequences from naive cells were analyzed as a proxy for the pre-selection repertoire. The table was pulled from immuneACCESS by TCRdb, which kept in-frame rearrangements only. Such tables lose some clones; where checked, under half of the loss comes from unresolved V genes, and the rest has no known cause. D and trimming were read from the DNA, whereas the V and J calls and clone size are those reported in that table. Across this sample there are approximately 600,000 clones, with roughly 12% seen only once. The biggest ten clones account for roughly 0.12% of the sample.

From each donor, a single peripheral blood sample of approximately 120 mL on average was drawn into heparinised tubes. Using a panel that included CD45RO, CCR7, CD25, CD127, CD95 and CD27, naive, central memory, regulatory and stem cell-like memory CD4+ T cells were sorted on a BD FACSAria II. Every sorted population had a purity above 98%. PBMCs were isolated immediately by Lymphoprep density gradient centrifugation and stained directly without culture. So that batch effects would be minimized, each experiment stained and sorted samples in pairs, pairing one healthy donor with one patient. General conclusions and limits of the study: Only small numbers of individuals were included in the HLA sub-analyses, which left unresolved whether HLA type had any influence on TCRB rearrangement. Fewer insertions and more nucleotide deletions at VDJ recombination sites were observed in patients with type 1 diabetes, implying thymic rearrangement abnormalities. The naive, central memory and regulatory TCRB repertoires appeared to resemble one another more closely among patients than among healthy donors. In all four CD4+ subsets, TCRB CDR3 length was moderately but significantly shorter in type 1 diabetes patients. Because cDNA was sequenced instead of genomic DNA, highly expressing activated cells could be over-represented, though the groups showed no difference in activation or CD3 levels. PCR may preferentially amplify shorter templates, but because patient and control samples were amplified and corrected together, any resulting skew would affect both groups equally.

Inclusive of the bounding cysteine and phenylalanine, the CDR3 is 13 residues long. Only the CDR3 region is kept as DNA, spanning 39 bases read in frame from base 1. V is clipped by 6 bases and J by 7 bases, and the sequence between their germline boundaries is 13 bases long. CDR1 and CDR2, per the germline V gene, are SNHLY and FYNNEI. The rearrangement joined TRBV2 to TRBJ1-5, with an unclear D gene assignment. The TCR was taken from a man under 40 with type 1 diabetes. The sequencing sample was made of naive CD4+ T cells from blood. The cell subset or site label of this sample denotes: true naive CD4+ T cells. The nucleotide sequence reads TGTGCCAGCAGCCTCTCGGGGAACCAGCCCCAGCATTTT. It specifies CASSLSGNQPQHF.